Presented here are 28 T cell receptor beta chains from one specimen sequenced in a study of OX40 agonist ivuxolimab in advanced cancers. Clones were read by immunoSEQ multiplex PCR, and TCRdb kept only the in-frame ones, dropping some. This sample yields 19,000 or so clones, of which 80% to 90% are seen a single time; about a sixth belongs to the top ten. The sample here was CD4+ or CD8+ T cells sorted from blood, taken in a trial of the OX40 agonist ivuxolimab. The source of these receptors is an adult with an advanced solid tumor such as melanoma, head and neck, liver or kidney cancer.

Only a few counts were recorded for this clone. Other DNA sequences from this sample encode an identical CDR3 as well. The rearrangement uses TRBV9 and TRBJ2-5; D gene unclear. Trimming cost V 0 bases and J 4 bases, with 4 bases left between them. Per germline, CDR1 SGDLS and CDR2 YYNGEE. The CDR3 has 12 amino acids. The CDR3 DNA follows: TGTGCCAGCAGCGTAGGGGGAGAGACCCAGTACTTC. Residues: CASSVGGETQYF.

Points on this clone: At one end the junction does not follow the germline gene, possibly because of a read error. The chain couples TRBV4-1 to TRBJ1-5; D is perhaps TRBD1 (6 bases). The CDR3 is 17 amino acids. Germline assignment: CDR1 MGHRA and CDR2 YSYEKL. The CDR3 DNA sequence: TGCGCCAGCAGCAAAGAAGGAGAGGGGGTGCCCAATCAGCCCCAGCATTTT. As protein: CASSKEGEGVPNQPQHF.

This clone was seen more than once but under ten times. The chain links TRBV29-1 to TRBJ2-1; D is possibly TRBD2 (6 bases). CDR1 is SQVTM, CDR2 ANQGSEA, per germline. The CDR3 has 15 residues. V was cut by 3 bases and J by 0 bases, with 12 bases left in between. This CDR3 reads CSVEGLRSSYNEQFF. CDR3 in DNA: TGCAGCGTTGAGGGACTGAGGAGCTCCTACAATGAGCAGTTCTTC.

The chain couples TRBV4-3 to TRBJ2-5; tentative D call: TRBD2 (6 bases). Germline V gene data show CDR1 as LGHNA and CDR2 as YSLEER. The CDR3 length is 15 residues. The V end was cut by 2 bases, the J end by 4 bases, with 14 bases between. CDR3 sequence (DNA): TGCGCCAGCAGCCAAATAAGGCGGGGAGGAGAGACCCAGTACTTC. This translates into CASSQIRRGGETQYF.

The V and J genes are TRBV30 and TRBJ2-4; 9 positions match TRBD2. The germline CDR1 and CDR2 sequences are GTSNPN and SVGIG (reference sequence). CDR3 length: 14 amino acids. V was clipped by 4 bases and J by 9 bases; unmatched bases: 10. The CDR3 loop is CAWTLAGAPGIQYF. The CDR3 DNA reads TGTGCCTGGACTTTAGCGGGGGCGCCGGGCATTCAGTACTTC.

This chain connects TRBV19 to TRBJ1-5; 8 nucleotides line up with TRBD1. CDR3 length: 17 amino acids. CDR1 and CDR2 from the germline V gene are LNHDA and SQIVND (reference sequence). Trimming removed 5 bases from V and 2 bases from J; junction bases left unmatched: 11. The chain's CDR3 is CASSPRTGFQGNQPQHF. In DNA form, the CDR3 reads TGTGCCAGTAGTCCGCGGACAGGGTTTCAGGGCAATCAGCCCCAGCATTTT.

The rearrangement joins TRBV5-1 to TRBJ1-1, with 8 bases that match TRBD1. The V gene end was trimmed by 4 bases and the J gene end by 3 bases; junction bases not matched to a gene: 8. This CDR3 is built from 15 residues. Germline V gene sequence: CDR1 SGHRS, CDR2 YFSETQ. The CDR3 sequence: CASSGQGAPDTEAFF. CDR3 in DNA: TGCGCCAGCAGCGGGCAGGGGGCGCCGGACACTGAAGCTTTCTTT.

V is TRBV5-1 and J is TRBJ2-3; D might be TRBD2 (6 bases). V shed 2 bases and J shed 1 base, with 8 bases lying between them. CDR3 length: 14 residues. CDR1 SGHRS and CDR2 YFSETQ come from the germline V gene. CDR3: CASSFSGGTDTQYF. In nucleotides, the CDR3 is TGCGCCAGCAGCTTTAGCGGAGGCACAGATACGCAGTATTTT.

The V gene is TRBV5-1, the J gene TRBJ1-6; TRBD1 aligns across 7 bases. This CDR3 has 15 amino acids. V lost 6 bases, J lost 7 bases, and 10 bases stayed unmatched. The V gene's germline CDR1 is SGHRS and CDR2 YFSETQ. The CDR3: CASTVEGARNSPLHF. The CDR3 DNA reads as TGCGCCAGCACCGTTGAGGGGGCGAGAAATTCACCCCTCCACTTT.

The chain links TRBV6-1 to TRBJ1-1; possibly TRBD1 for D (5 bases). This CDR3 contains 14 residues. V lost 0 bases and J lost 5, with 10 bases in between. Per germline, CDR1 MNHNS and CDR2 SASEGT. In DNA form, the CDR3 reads TGTGCCAGCAGTGAAGCGTCCCGGGGGACTGAAGCTTTCTTT. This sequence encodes CASSEASRGTEAFF.

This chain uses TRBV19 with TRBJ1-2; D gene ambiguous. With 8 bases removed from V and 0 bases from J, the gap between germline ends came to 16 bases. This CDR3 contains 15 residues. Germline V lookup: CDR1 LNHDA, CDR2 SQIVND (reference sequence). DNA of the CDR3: TGTGCCAGTGTCCCGGGCGAGTACCCTAACTATGGCTACACCTTC. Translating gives CASVPGEYPNYGYTF.

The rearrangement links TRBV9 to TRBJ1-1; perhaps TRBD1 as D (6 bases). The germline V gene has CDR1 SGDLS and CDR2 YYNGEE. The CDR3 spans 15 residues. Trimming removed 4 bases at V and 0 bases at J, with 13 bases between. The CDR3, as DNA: TGTGCCAGCAGCCCTGCGGGACACCTGAACACTGAAGCTTTCTTT. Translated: CASSPAGHLNTEAFF.

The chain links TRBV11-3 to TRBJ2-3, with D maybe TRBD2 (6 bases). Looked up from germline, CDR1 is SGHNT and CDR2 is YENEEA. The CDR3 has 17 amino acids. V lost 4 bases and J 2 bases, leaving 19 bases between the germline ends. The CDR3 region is CASSSPELADPTDTQYF. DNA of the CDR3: TGTGCCAGCAGCTCACCCGAATTAGCGGACCCCACAGATACGCAGTATTTT.

Here the CDR3 reads CASSIDRVHGYTF. DNA of the CDR3: TGTGCCAGTAGTATCGACAGGGTCCATGGCTACACCTTC. The V and J genes are TRBV19 and TRBJ1-2; TRBD1 matches 7 bases. Germline CDR1 LNHDA, CDR2 SQIVND (reference sequence). After removal of 3 bases from V and 6 bases from J, the junction contained 4 bases not matched to a gene. The CDR3 consists of 13 residues.

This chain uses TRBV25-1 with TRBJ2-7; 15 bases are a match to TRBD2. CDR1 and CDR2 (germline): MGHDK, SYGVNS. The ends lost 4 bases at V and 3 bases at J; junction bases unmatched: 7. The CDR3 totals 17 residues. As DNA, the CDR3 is TGTGCCAGCAGTGCAGGGACTAGCGGGAGGAGCAGCTACGAGCAGTACTTC. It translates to CASSAGTSGRSSYEQYF.

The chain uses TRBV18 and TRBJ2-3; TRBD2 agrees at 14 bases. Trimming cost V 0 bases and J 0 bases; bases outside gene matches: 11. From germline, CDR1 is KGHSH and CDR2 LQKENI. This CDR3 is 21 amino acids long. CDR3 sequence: CASSPPLPGLAGAPSTDTQYF. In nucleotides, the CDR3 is TGTGCCAGCTCACCACCCCTTCCGGGACTAGCGGGGGCCCCTAGCACAGATACGCAGTATTTT.

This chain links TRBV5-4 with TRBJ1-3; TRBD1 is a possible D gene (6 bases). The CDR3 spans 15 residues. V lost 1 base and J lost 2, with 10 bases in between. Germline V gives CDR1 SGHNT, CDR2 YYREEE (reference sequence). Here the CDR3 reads CASSLMGAAGNTIYF. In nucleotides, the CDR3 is TGTGCCAGCAGCTTGATGGGGGCGGCTGGAAACACCATATATTTT.

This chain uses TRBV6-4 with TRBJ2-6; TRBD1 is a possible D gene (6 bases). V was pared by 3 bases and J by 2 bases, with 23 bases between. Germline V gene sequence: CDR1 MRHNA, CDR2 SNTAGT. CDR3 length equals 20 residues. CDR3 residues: CASSDRTEEMVGPGANVLTF. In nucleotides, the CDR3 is TGTGCCAGCAGTGATCGGACAGAGGAGATGGTAGGTCCTGGGGCCAACGTCCTGACTTTC.

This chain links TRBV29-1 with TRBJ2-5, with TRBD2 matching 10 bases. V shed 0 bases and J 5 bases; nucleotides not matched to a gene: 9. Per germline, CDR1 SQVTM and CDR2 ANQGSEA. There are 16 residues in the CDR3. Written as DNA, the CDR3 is TGCAGCGTTGAAGAACCGGGACTAGCGCCAGGGGAGACCCAGTACTTC. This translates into CSVEEPGLAPGETQYF.

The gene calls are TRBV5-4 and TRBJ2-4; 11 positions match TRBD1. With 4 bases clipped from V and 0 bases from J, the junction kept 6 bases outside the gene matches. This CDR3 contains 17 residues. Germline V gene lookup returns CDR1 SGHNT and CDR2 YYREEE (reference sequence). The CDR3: CASSGDRGSLAKNIQYF. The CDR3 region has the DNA TGTGCCAGCAGCGGGGACAGGGGGTCGCTAGCCAAAAACATTCAGTACTTC.

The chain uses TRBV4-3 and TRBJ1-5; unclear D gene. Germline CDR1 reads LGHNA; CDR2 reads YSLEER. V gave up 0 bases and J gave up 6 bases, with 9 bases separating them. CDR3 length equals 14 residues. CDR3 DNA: TGCGCCAGCAGCCAAGATTGGAGTAGTCAGCCCCAGCATTTT. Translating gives CASSQDWSSQPQHF.

CDR3 bases: TGTGCCAGCAGTGAAGCGGGACAGGGAAACTACGAGCAGTACTTC. Translation gives CASSEAGQGNYEQYF. The genes are TRBV2 and TRBJ2-7; TRBD1 agrees at 9 bases. Germline lookup yields CDR1 SNHLY and CDR2 FYNNEI. CDR3 length: 15 amino acids. V lost 0 bases to trimming and J lost 3 bases; unmatched junction nucleotides: 3.

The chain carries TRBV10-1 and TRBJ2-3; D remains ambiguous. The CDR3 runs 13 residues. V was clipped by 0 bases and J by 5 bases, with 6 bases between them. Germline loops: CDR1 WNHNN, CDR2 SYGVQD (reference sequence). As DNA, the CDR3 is TGCGCCAGCAGTGAGTCCCGAGGAGATACGCAGTATTTT. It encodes CASSESRGDTQYF.

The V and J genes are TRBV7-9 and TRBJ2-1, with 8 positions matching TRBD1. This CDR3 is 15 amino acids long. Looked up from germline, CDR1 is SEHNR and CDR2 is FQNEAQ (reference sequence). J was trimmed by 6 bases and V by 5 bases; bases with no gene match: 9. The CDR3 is CASSDRDRSRNEQFF. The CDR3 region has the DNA TGTGCCAGCAGCGACCGGGACAGGTCCCGCAATGAGCAGTTCTTC.

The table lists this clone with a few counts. The CDR3 protein is CASSPDRTGAGNQPQHF. The CDR3 DNA reads as TGTGCCAGTAGTCCCGACAGGACAGGGGCGGGCAATCAGCCCCAGCATTTT. This chain connects TRBV19 to TRBJ1-5; TRBD1 aligns across 9 bases. The ends lost 5 bases at V and 2 bases at J; junction bases unmatched: 10. Germline values: CDR1 LNHDA, CDR2 SQIVND (reference sequence). The CDR3 runs to 17 residues.

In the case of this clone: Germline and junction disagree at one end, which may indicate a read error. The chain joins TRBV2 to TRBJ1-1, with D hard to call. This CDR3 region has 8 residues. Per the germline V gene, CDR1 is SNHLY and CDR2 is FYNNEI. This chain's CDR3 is CASSEAFF. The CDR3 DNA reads TGTGCCAGCAGCGAAGCTTTCTTT.

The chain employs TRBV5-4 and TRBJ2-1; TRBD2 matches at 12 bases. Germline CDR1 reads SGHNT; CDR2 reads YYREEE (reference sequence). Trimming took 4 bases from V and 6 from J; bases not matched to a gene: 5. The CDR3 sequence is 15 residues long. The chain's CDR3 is CASSQTSGSRNEQFF. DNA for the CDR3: TGTGCCAGCAGCCAGACTAGCGGGAGCCGCAATGAGCAGTTCTTC.

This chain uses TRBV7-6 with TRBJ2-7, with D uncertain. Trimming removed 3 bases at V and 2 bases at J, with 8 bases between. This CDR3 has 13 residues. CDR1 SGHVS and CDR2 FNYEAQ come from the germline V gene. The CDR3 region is CASSFSDTYEQYF. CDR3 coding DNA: TGTGCCAGCAGCTTTTCTGACACCTACGAGCAGTACTTC.